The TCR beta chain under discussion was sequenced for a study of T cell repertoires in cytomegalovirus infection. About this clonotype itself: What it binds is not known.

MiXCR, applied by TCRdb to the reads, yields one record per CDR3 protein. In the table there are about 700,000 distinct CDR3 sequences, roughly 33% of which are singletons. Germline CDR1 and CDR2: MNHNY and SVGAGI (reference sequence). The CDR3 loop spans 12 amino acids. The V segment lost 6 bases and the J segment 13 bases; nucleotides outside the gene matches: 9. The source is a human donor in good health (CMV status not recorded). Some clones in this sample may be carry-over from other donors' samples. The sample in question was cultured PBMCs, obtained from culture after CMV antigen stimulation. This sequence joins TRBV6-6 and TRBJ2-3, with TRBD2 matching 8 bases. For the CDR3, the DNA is TGTGCCAGCAGGGGGGGAGGGACTAGAGAGTATTTT. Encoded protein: CASRGGGTREYF.